A single sample gave rise to the 22 T cell receptor beta chains below, sequenced in a study of cytomegalovirus exposure and HLA in healthy donors. Researchers ran the PCR with 60 Vbeta and 13 Jbeta primers. Generated by immunoSEQ multiplex PCR, the TCRdb table keeps only in-frame clones and is missing some. This table has more than 140,000 clones, 60% to 80% appearing once. Specimen: PBMCs. The source is a male donor in good health and CMV-seronegative.

The chain carries TRBV13 and TRBJ2-2; TRBD2 matches at 16 bases. The CDR3 runs to 16 residues. Germline lookup yields CDR1 PRHDT and CDR2 FYEKMQ (reference sequence). Trimming took 5 bases from V and 6 from J; bases not matched to a gene: 3. CDR3 protein: CASSPGTSGRAGELFF. CDR3 bases: TGTGCCAGCAGCCCCGGGACTAGCGGGAGGGCCGGGGAGCTGTTTTTT.

The chain recombines TRBV10-3 with TRBJ2-7; D gene ambiguous. Germline V gene lookup returns CDR1 ENHRY and CDR2 SYGVKD. V was shortened by 10 bases and J by 4 bases, with 14 bases between the two germline ends. CDR3 length: 12 residues. CDR3 residues: CATESQSYEQYF. The DNA of the CDR3 is TGTGCCACGGAGTCCCAATCATACGAGCAGTACTTC.

This clone was picked up a small number of times. The chain carries TRBV5-6 and TRBJ2-2; D is ambiguous. Germline values: CDR1 SGHDT, CDR2 YYEEEE. V was clipped by 0 bases and J by 8 bases, with 5 bases between them. The CDR3 covers 12 residues. The CDR3 region has the DNA TGTGCCAGCAGCTTGGCCCAGGGGGAGCTGTTTTTT. Its translation is CASSLAQGELFF.

Concerning this clone: This sample includes further DNA sequences coding for the same CDR3. The V gene is TRBV7-2, the J gene TRBJ1-1; the D gene is possibly TRBD1 (5 bases). The CDR3 is 13 amino acids. V lost 4 bases and J 2 bases, leaving 8 bases between the germline ends. Germline V lookup: CDR1 SGHTA, CDR2 FQGNSA. CDR3 amino acids: CASSSQGNTEAFF. The CDR3 coding sequence is TGTGCCAGCAGCTCCCAGGGAAACACTGAAGCTTTCTTT.

This chain connects TRBV6-5 to TRBJ1-5; 12 bases are shared with TRBD1. CDR1 and CDR2 (germline): MNHEY, SVGAGI. V lost 6 bases to trimming and J lost 4 bases; unmatched junction nucleotides: 1. There are 14 residues in the CDR3. The CDR3 is CASRGQGANQPQHF. CDR3 sequence (DNA): TGTGCCAGCAGGGGACAGGGGGCAAATCAGCCCCAGCATTTT.

The chain recombines TRBV6-5 with TRBJ2-1; TRBD2 agrees at 7 bases. Per germline, CDR1 MNHEY and CDR2 SVGAGI. With 0 bases clipped from V and 2 bases from J, the junction kept 4 bases outside the gene matches. This CDR3 comprises 16 residues. CDR3 in DNA: TGTGCCAGCAGTTACTCTCCAGCGGGGACCTACAATGAGCAGTTCTTC. Amino acids: CASSYSPAGTYNEQFF.

CDR3 protein: CASSSGSGTGFNEQYF. In DNA form, the CDR3 reads TGCGCCAGCAGCTCAGGATCCGGGACAGGGTTCAACGAGCAGTACTTC. This chain joins TRBV5-1 and TRBJ2-7; TRBD1 matches 9 bases. Germline lookup yields CDR1 SGHRS and CDR2 YFSETQ. The CDR3 runs 16 residues. V trimming: 3 bases; J trimming: 5 bases; junction bases outside the gene matches: 12.

This chain links TRBV9 with TRBJ1-3, with TRBD1 matching 9 bases. The length of the CDR3 is 15 residues. V lost 5 bases, J lost 4 bases, and 7 bases stayed unmatched. The germline CDR1 and CDR2 sequences are SGDLS and YYNGEE. The DNA for the CDR3 is TGTGCCAGCAGAAACCCGGGACAGGGAGGAAACACCATATATTTT. This gives the protein CASRNPGQGGNTIYF.

A word on this clone: A much larger clone lies a single base off, so this may be a read error. Within the sample, other DNA sequences also encode this same CDR3. For the CDR3, the DNA is TGTGCCAGCAGTCAGGGGGAGAACACTGAAGCTTTCTTT. Translation gives CASSQGENTEAFF. This rearrangement joins TRBV2 to TRBJ1-1, with 7 bases aligning to TRBD1. The J segment lost 1 base and the V segment lost 5 bases, leaving 1 base of the junction unmatched. CDR1 and CDR2 from the germline V gene are SNHLY and FYNNEI. This CDR3 spans 13 amino acids.

In DNA form, the CDR3 reads TGTGCCAGCAGCCCCTTGCGGGACACAGATACGCAGTATTTT. Amino acid sequence: CASSPLRDTDTQYF. The rearrangement uses TRBV7-3 and TRBJ2-3, with D possibly matching TRBD2 (6 bases). The CDR3 is made up of 14 amino acids. Germline V CDR1 and CDR2: SGHTA, FQGTGA. V was trimmed by 5 bases and J by 2 bases, leaving 11 bases between them.

This clone has a handful of counts. The chain is built from TRBV5-6 and TRBJ2-7; 8 bases agree with TRBD1. This CDR3 spans 15 amino acids. Germline CDR1 is SGHDT and CDR2 is YYEEEE. J gave up 2 bases and V 4 bases, and 8 bases lay outside the gene matches. CDR3 DNA sequence: TGTGCCAGCAGCGTCTCCGGGACAGGTACCTACGAGCAGTACTTC. Amino acids: CASSVSGTGTYEQYF.

The J gene is TRBJ1-5, the V gene TRBV4-1; D call uncertain. The germline V gene encodes CDR1 MGHRA and CDR2 YSYEKL. V lost 0 bases to trimming and J lost 0 bases, with 12 bases between them. The CDR3 loop spans 17 amino acids. CDR3 residues: CASSQDILRNSNQPQHF. CDR3 bases: TGCGCCAGCAGCCAAGATATTCTCAGGAATAGCAATCAGCCCCAGCATTTT.

The rearrangement uses TRBV5-1 and TRBJ2-5; 7 nucleotides line up with TRBD1. Germline V gene data show CDR1 as SGHRS and CDR2 as YFSETQ. The length of the CDR3 is 14 residues. The V gene end was trimmed by 4 bases and the J gene end by 3 bases; junction bases not matched to a gene: 6. The CDR3 DNA follows: TGCGCCAGCAGCCGTGGCGGACAGGAAGAGACCCAGTACTTC. Translated, it gives CASSRGGQEETQYF.

This clone came up a few times. For the CDR3, the DNA is TGTGCCATCAGTGAACCGGGACTAGCGGGAGGGAGGGACAATGAGCAGTTCTTC. Its translation: CAISEPGLAGGRDNEQFF. The chain recombines TRBV10-3 with TRBJ2-1; 16 nucleotides agree with TRBD2. V shed 3 bases and J 5 bases; nucleotides not matched to a gene: 7. From germline, CDR1 is ENHRY and CDR2 SYGVKD. This CDR3 has 18 amino acids.

The chain is built from TRBV5-1 and TRBJ2-6; D is perhaps TRBD1 (6 bases). CDR3 length: 14 residues. V was trimmed by 4 bases and J by 1 base, leaving 6 bases between them. Germline V lookup: CDR1 SGHRS, CDR2 YFSETQ. Here the CDR3 DNA reads TGCGCCAGCAGCACAGGGTCTGGGGCCAACGTCCTGACTTTC. Translation: CASSTGSGANVLTF.

This rearrangement joins TRBV10-3 to TRBJ2-3; TRBD1 agrees at 12 bases. V gave up 6 bases and J gave up 4 bases; unmatched junction bases: 8. Germline CDR1 and CDR2: ENHRY and SYGVKD. The CDR3 extends over 16 amino acids. CDR3 loop: CAIRGGTGGGPDTQYF. In DNA, the CDR3 is TGTGCCATCAGGGGGGGGACAGGGGGCGGGCCAGATACGCAGTATTTT.

This chain connects TRBV7-2 to TRBJ2-5; no firm D call. With the DNA end fitting TRBJ2-7 better, the J assignment may be wrong. Germline lookup yields CDR1 SGHTA and CDR2 FQGNSA. This CDR3 contains 14 residues. The CDR3 loop is CASSLILDSYEQYF. CDR3 bases: TGTGCCAGCAGCTTAATTCTGGACTCCTACGAGCAGTACTTC.

The chain employs TRBV4-3 and TRBJ2-3; maybe TRBD2 (5 bases). Trimming removed 0 bases at V and 5 bases at J, with 6 bases between. Looked up from germline, CDR1 is LGHNA and CDR2 is YSLEER. The CDR3 consists of 13 residues. The DNA of the CDR3 is TGCGCCAGCAGCCAAGATGAGGGAGATACGCAGTATTTT. Its translation: CASSQDEGDTQYF.

The rearrangement links TRBV11-3 to TRBJ2-5; 8 bases map to TRBD2. The CDR3 totals 16 residues. Trimming took 5 bases from V and 3 from J; bases not matched to a gene: 11. Germline V gene lookup returns CDR1 SGHNT and CDR2 YENEEA. The chain's CDR3 is CASSPRLRGVEETQYF. The CDR3 nucleotides read TGTGCCAGCAGCCCCCGGCTGCGGGGGGTGGAAGAGACCCAGTACTTC. The full variable domain, in which reference TRBV11-3 and TRBJ2-5 provide the parts outside the CDR3, is EAGVVQSPRYKIIEKKQPVAFWCNPISGHNTLYWYLQNLGQGPELLIRYENEEAVDDSQLPKDRFSAERLKGVDSTLKIQPAELGDSAVYLCASSPRLRGVEETQYFGPGTRLLVL.

J is TRBJ2-1 and V is TRBV12-5; 10 bases are shared with TRBD2. J lost 9 bases, V lost 3 bases, and 2 bases had no gene match. The length of the CDR3 is 13 residues. The germline gives CDR1 LGHNT, CDR2 FRNRAP. CDR3 DNA: TGTGCTAGTGGTTTACTAGCGGGGTTTGAGCAGTTCTTC. Residues: CASGLLAGFEQFF.

The V gene is TRBV5-1, the J gene TRBJ1-2, with 7 bases aligning to TRBD1. V trimming: 0 bases; J trimming: 7 bases; junction bases outside the gene matches: 3. The length of the CDR3 is 13 residues. Germline loops: CDR1 SGHRS, CDR2 YFSETQ. The CDR3 reads CASSLGQGAGYTF. The CDR3 bases are TGCGCCAGCAGCTTGGGACAGGGCGCTGGCTACACCTTC.

This clone was counted a few times. The rearrangement joins TRBV7-9 to TRBJ2-2, with D perhaps matching TRBD1 (6 bases). The CDR3 consists of 14 residues. Looked up from germline, CDR1 is SEHNR and CDR2 is FQNEAQ (reference sequence). The V end was cut by 4 bases, the J end by 8 bases, with 14 bases between. CDR3 nucleotide sequence: TGTGCCAGCAGCTCCCGGGACATCTCGGGGGAGCTGTTTTTT. It is translated as CASSSRDISGELFF.